The rows below give T cell receptor beta chains drawn from one sample of a study of blood T cell repertoires in COVID-19. The table came from immunoSEQ multiplex PCR; TCRdb's copy has only in-frame clones and leaves some out. The sample carries about 93,000 clones, around nine tenths recorded once. The sample consisted of peripheral blood. These receptors were collected from a man aged 50 to 60 with acute or convalescent COVID-19. The CDR3 runs from the conserved cysteine through the conserved F or W. D genes are given only for firm matches. Clone size, where shown, is once, few, many, or a class for clones that have expanded.

v_gene	abundance	j_gene	d_gene	CDR3nt	CDR3aa
TRBV10-1	NA	TRBJ1-5	TRBD1	TGCGCCAGCGAGGTTTCAGGGGGCGGCAATCAGCCCCAGCATTTT	CASEVSGGGNQPQHF
TRBV28	NA	TRBJ1-1	NA	TGTGCCAGCAGCCCCAAAGCTTTCTTT	CASSPKAFF
TRBV7-2	few	TRBJ2-3	TRBD1	TGTGCCAGCAGCTTAGTCGGGTGGACAGGGGGGGAAGATACGCAGTATTTT	CASSLVGWTGGEDTQYF
TRBV5-1	NA	TRBJ2-3	NA	TGCGCCAGCAGCTCCGAGGGGGGGGGCCCAGATACGCAGTATTTT	CASSSEGGGPDTQYF
TRBV21-1	NA	TRBJ1-4	NA	TGTGCCAACGACCTATGGGGGGGTTGCGAAAAACTGTTTTTT	CANDLWGGCEKLFF
TRBV1	NA	TRBJ1-4	NA	TGCACCAGCAGCCAAGATTCTTCCGGAGGGATGGGTAATGAAAAACTGTTTTTT	CTSSQDSSGGMGNEKLFF
TRBV9	NA	TRBJ2-1	TRBD2	TGTGCCAGCAGCGTAGAGGAACTAGCGGGAGTGTATGAGCAGTTCTTC	CASSVEELAGVYEQFF
TRBV7-2	once	TRBJ1-3	NA	TGTGCCAGCAGCTTAGACAGGTCGGACACCATATATTTT	CASSLDRSDTIYF
TRBV12-5	NA	TRBJ2-1	TRBD2	TGTGCTAGTGGTACCCCCGGGACTAGCGGGTCCTACAATGAGCAGTTCTTC	CASGTPGTSGSYNEQFF
TRBV27	NA	TRBJ1-5	TRBD1	TGTGCCAGCAGTGGACAGGGTTTGCAGAGTCAGCCCCAGCATTTT	CASSGQGLQSQPQHF
TRBV6-5	once	TRBJ1-2	NA	TGTGCCAGCAGAACAGGAGGGGGGGACGGAGGCTACACCTTC	CASRTGGGDGGYTF
TRBV6-5	NA	TRBJ1-6	TRBD1	TGTGCCAGCAGGAGGGACAGTTCCTATAATTCACCCCTCCACTTT	CASRRDSSYNSPLHF
TRBV9	NA	TRBJ1-3	NA	TGTGCCAGCAGCGTAGCTGAGGGAAACACCATATATTTT	CASSVAEGNTIYF
TRBV7-9	few	TRBJ2-3	NA	TGTGCCAGCAGTCAGGGCACAGATACGCAGTATTTT	CASSQGTDTQYF
TRBV10-3	NA	TRBJ1-2	NA	TGTGCCATCAGTGAGCTCATTCGGGACTCCCCAGAAGGCTACACCTTC	CAISELIRDSPEGYTF
TRBV5-5	NA	TRBJ2-1	TRBD1	TGTGCCAGCAGTATCGGACAGGGGAGACAGGATGAGCAGTTCTTC	CASSIGQGRQDEQFF
TRBV7-9	NA	TRBJ2-5	TRBD1	TGTGCCAGCAGCTCCCCGAACAGGGGAGAGAGCGAGACCCAGTACTTC	CASSSPNRGESETQYF
TRBV29-1	NA	TRBJ1-2	TRBD1	TGCAGCGTCGTGACAGGGAATGGCTACACCTTC	CSVVTGNGYTF
TRBV21-1	NA	TRBJ2-4	NA	TGTGCCAGCAGGGGCGGAGACAGGGCGGTAGGCATTCAGTACTTC	CASRGGDRAVGIQYF